The present TCR beta chain was sequenced within a study of shared clonotypes between healthy human individuals. CDR3 length: 14 amino acids. The germline gives CDR1 MNHEY, CDR2 SVGAGI. Unmatched junction bases numbered 3, after V lost 5 bases and J lost 0 bases. Measured with immunoSEQ multiplex PCR; TCRdb has only the in-frame clones, and not every one. The sample lists some 500,000 clones; roughly three quarters were seen once. This chain uses TRBV6-5 with TRBJ1-1, with 7 bases identical to TRBD1. The sequencing input was PBMCs. The origin of this receptor is a woman in her 40s in good health. Some clones in this sample may be carry-over from other donors' samples. CDR3 sequence reads: CASSRGGLNTEAFF. CDR3 coding DNA: TGTGCCAGCAGTAGAGGGGGCTTGAACACTGAAGCTTTCTTT.